These T cell receptor beta chains were read from a single sample in a study of HIV-infected patients and healthy controls. TCRdb called the 5' RACE reads again in MiXCR, with one record for every CDR3 protein. The sample has around 58,000 distinct CDR3 sequences; about a fifth are singletons. Sequencing was carried out using CD4+ T cells from blood. These receptors were obtained from a human donor in good health. CDR3s leave out the opening cysteine and the closing phenylalanine or tryptophan.

length: 13; V: TRBV6-5; CDR3: ASSSQTGAGTEAF
length: 12; V: TRBV11-3; CDR3: ASSASGRPDTQY
length: 16; V: TRBV6-6; CDR3: ASSYVPGQGRTNEKLF
length: 16; V: TRBV11-1; CDR3: ASSLRVSRGFTNTEAF
length: 11; V: TRBV12-3/TRBV12-4; CDR3: ASSLSGLQPQH
length: 14; V: TRBV28; CDR3: ASSDGAGGRTDTQY
length: 13; V: TRBV12-3/TRBV12-4; CDR3: ASSKRRTDGDTQY
length: 8; V: TRBV29-1; CDR3: SVVYTEAF
length: 13; V: TRBV5-5; CDR3: ASTPSGGRGHEQF
length: 13; V: TRBV24-1; CDR3: ATSERAGLSDTQY
length: 11; V: TRBV3-1; CDR3: ASSQTGNTEAF
length: 11; V: TRBV30; CDR3: AWSIGGNQPQH
length: 13; V: TRBV12-3/TRBV12-4; CDR3: ASRNEAGGHGIQY
length: 12; V: TRBV25-1; CDR3: ASNQAGLDYEQY
length: 12; V: TRBV2; CDR3: ASSEYGALGTQY
length: 12; V: TRBV20-1; CDR3: SAIDRLRISPLH
length: 12; V: TRBV6-5; CDR3: ASQMRDPHTEAF
length: 12; V: TRBV20-1; CDR3: SASRQGTTDTQY
length: 12; V: TRBV10-3; CDR3: AISRRPDNEKLF
length: 13; V: TRBV3-1; CDR3: ASSQAGQGARGYT
length: 17; V: TRBV5-5; CDR3: ASSLVLSGGAGAKNIQY
length: 11; V: TRBV10-3; CDR3: AISGGQVFEQY
length: 13; V: TRBV28; CDR3: ATKPGGASTDTQY
length: 12; V: TRBV7-2; CDR3: ASSPTSGGETQY
length: 17; V: TRBV20-1; CDR3: SARPSLPGQGSFNQPQH
length: 11; V: TRBV7-2; CDR3: ATGTGGNEKLF
length: 15; V: TRBV5-6; CDR3: ASSLVSSGGGADTQY
length: 11; V: TRBV19; CDR3: ASSPDLNTEAF
length: 11; V: TRBV3-1; CDR3: ASSQNDAGEAF